Listed here is a single T cell receptor (beta chain). Its cognate antigen is unknown. The record originates from a study of cytomegalovirus exposure and HLA in healthy donors. The J segment lost 0 bases and the V segment lost 0 bases, leaving 12 bases of the junction unmatched. Germline V lookup: CDR1 GTSNPN, CDR2 SVGIG (reference sequence). This CDR3 has 18 amino acids. The PCR was carried out with 60 Vbeta primers and 13 Jbeta primers. The repertoire was sequenced with immunoSEQ multiplex PCR; TCRdb's copy has only in-frame clones and lacks some. The sample shows 100,000 to 120,000 clones, less than 80% of them seen only once. Study-level findings and limits: CMV serostatus alone was available as immune exposure information. In a later analysis, a missense DCLRE1C variant was linked to TCR beta V- and J-gene trimming.

The source of this sequence is a man aged 25 to 40 in good health and CMV-seronegative. The rearrangement joins TRBV30 to TRBJ2-3; TRBD2 matches at 7 bases. The sequenced sample consisted of PBMCs. As DNA, the CDR3 is TGTGCCTGGAGTGTTTTTGAGGGAGGGCTTTTCAGCACAGATACGCAGTATTTT. It yields the protein CAWSVFEGGLFSTDTQYF. The whole variable domain, remainder taken from reference TRBV30 and TRBJ2-3, is SQTIHQWPATLVQPVGSPLSLECTVEGTSNPNLYWYRQAAGRGLQLLFYSVGIGQISSEVPQNLSASRPQDRQFILSSKKLLLSDSGFYLCAWSVFEGGLFSTDTQYFGPGTRLTVL.